The clone carrying this T cell receptor beta chain was observed a handful of times. No antigen is known for it. The sample belongs to a study of blood T cells in healthy people across ages. The use of a sample-barcoded 5' primer and a J-beta primer mix characterized a second PCR of 7 to 11 cycles. TCRdb ran MiXCR on the 5' RACE reads and lists one entry per CDR3 protein. There are some 700,000 distinct CDR3 sequences in the sample; 40% to 45% occur only once, and 20% lies in the top ten. Germline V gene data show CDR1 as DFQATT and CDR2 as SNEGSKA (reference sequence). The CDR3 has 15 residues. Germline trimming cut 3 bases from V and 4 bases from J; bases unmatched to any gene: 9. General study points: Age advanced and TCR beta diversity per million T cells fell, roughly linearly.

The sample was blood. The sequence was obtained from a woman aged 60-75 years in good health. This chain connects TRBV20-1 to TRBJ2-5; 9 nucleotides match TRBD2. Here the CDR3 DNA reads TGCAGTGCTAGGCAGGTAGCGGGAGTCGGAGAGACCCAGTACTTC. Protein: CSARQVAGVGETQYF.